These 27 T cell receptor beta chains were all obtained from the same sample, sequenced in a study of cytomegalovirus exposure and HLA in healthy donors. Primers included in the PCR were 60 Vbeta and 13 Jbeta primers. Here immunoSEQ multiplex PCR was the method, and the copy in TCRdb shows in-frame clones only, minus some. Of over 55,000 clones in the sample, 75% to 85% were seen once. The sequencing sample was made of PBMCs. The receptors were sampled from a male donor in good health and CMV-seronegative.

The gene calls are TRBV30 and TRBJ1-6, with a possible D match to TRBD1 (5 bases). Per the germline V gene, CDR1 is GTSNPN and CDR2 is SVGIG (reference sequence). V shed 3 bases and J shed 7 bases, with 16 bases lying between them. The CDR3 consists of 15 residues. The CDR3 spells CAWSPGMPVNSPLHF. The CDR3 DNA reads TGTGCCTGGAGCCCAGGGATGCCAGTAAATTCACCCCTCCACTTT.

The chain links TRBV30 to TRBJ1-6; possible D gene TRBD1, 5 bases. V lost 0 bases and J 10 bases, leaving 16 bases between the germline ends. The germline V gene encodes CDR1 GTSNPN and CDR2 SVGIG (reference sequence). This CDR3 is built from 15 residues. The CDR3 spells CAWSVLAGLGSPLHF. The CDR3 coding sequence is TGTGCCTGGAGTGTACTTGCAGGGTTAGGATCACCCCTCCACTTT.

This rearrangement joins TRBV11-2 to TRBJ2-1; 7 bases map to TRBD1. CDR3 length: 15 amino acids. J was trimmed by 5 bases and V by 5 bases; bases with no gene match: 9. The V gene's germline CDR1 is SGHAT and CDR2 FQNNGV. CDR3 bases: TGTGCCAGCAGCCCAGGACAGGTGAATGACAATGAGCAGTTCTTC. Protein product: CASSPGQVNDNEQFF.

The genes are TRBV5-1 and TRBJ1-1; D gene unclear. Germline CDR1 SGHRS, CDR2 YFSETQ. The CDR3 has 14 amino acids. Trimming left V 0 bases short and J 3 bases short, with 9 bases between. The CDR3 bases are TGCGCCAGCAGCTTGGCCGCCGGGGACACTGAAGCTTTCTTT. Protein: CASSLAAGDTEAFF.

This clone was seen a handful of times. The V and J genes are TRBV9 and TRBJ2-7; 9 positions match TRBD1. J was trimmed by 3 bases and V by 2 bases; bases with no gene match: 3. Germline V gene lookup returns CDR1 SGDLS and CDR2 YYNGEE. This CDR3 has 14 residues. The CDR3 here is CASSVGDRVYEQYF. In DNA form, the CDR3 reads TGTGCCAGCAGCGTCGGGGACAGGGTCTACGAGCAGTACTTC.

In its sample, this clone was seen a few times. The rearrangement links TRBV19 to TRBJ1-2, with D possibly matching TRBD1 (5 bases). This CDR3 region has 15 residues. Between the trimmed V and J ends, which lost 1 base and 1 base, there was a span of 10 bases. Germline V CDR1 and CDR2: LNHDA, SQIVND (reference sequence). This CDR3 is CASSIVGEDNYGYTF. For the CDR3, the DNA is TGTGCCAGTAGTATAGTGGGGGAGGATAACTATGGCTACACCTTC.

This chain links TRBV5-6 with TRBJ1-2; 7 bases fit TRBD1. The germline CDR1 and CDR2 sequences are SGHDT and YYEEEE. Trimming took 4 bases from V and 8 from J; bases not matched to a gene: 17. This CDR3 has 16 residues. CDR3 in amino acids: CASSPWVDRDFWGYTF. DNA of the CDR3: TGTGCCAGCAGCCCCTGGGTTGACAGGGATTTTTGGGGCTACACCTTC. The whole variable domain, filled in from reference TRBV5-6 and TRBJ1-2, reads DAGVTQSPTHLIKTRGQQVTLRCSPKSGHDTVSWYQQALGQGPQFIFQYYEEEERQRGNFPDRFSGHQFPNYSSELNVNALLLGDSALYLCASSPWVDRDFWGYTFGSGTRLTVV.

The chain joins TRBV30 to TRBJ2-5; 8 bases agree with TRBD2. V lost 0 bases to trimming and J lost 2 bases; unmatched junction nucleotides: 8. Germline values: CDR1 GTSNPN, CDR2 SVGIG (reference sequence). The CDR3 runs 16 residues. The CDR3 DNA is TGTGCCTGGAGTGTTGGTATAAGCGGGGGACAAGAGACCCAGTACTTC. This encodes CAWSVGISGGQETQYF.

The chain joins TRBV11-2 to TRBJ2-5, with TRBD2 as a possible D gene (6 bases). The end of the DNA aligns better with TRBJ2-7, so the J call may be wrong. CDR3 size: 12 residues. Germline V CDR1 and CDR2: SGHAT, FQNNGV. CDR3 protein: CASSPTSLEQYF. DNA for the CDR3: TGTGCCAGCAGCCCGACTAGTCTCGAGCAGTACTTC.

The chain is built from TRBV11-3 and TRBJ1-1, with 7 bases aligning to TRBD1. This CDR3 contains 15 residues. CDR1 is SGHNT and CDR2 is YENEEA in the germline V gene. V lost 5 bases and J lost 1; bases outside the gene matches: 7. The CDR3 DNA is TGTGCCAGCAGCGCCGCAGGGGGTCCGAACACTGAAGCTTTCTTT. The encoded protein is CASSAAGGPNTEAFF.

The chain employs TRBV19 and TRBJ2-7; D might be TRBD1 (5 bases). V lost 0 bases to trimming and J lost 5 bases, with 11 bases between them. The CDR3 has 14 amino acids. From germline, CDR1 is LNHDA and CDR2 SQIVND (reference sequence). The CDR3 region is CASSIDRGHHEQYF. In DNA, the CDR3 is TGTGCCAGTAGTATAGATCGAGGACACCACGAGCAGTACTTC. The full variable domain, its missing parts supplied by reference TRBV19 and TRBJ2-7, is DGGITQSPKYLFRKEGQNVTLSCEQNLNHDAMYWYRQDPGQGLRLIYYSQIVNDFQKGDIAEGYSVSREKKESFPLTVTSAQKNPTAFYLCASSIDRGHHEQYFGPGTRLTVT.

The rearrangement joins TRBV25-1 to TRBJ2-2; possibly TRBD2 for D (5 bases). Germline lookup yields CDR1 MGHDK and CDR2 SYGVNS. Trimming stripped 8 bases from V and 5 bases from J, with 21 bases between. The CDR3 is 16 amino acids. The CDR3 DNA reads as TGTGCCAGCCAAGAATCGAGGGCGGTGAGGACCGGGGAGCTGTTTTTT. Protein product: CASQESRAVRTGELFF.

The table lists this clone with a count of one. This rearrangement joins TRBV30 to TRBJ1-1; D is uncertain. This CDR3 comprises 13 residues. V was shortened by 3 bases and J by 3 bases, with 11 bases between the two germline ends. Germline values: CDR1 GTSNPN, CDR2 SVGIG (reference sequence). The CDR3 DNA reads TGTGCCTGGAGCCTTACGGTCCACACTGAAGCTTTCTTT. It is translated as CAWSLTVHTEAFF. The whole variable domain, filled in from reference TRBV30 and TRBJ1-1, reads SQTIHQWPATLVQPVGSPLSLECTVEGTSNPNLYWYRQAAGRGLQLLFYSVGIGQISSEVPQNLSASRPQDRQFILSSKKLLLSDSGFYLCAWSLTVHTEAFFGQGTRLTVV.

The chain recombines TRBV5-4 with TRBJ2-2, with a tentative D call TRBD1 (5 bases). Germline CDR1 is SGHNT and CDR2 is YYREEE (reference sequence). The CDR3 is 14 residues long. Trimming removed 4 bases from V and 3 bases from J, with 10 bases in between. This CDR3 is CASSASGYTGELFF. The CDR3 bases are TGTGCCAGCAGCGCATCAGGGTACACCGGGGAGCTGTTTTTT.

The chain couples TRBV4-3 to TRBJ1-4; D may be TRBD1 (6 bases). V gave up 1 base and J gave up 6 bases, with 12 bases separating them. CDR1 is LGHNA, CDR2 YSLEER, per germline. The CDR3 length is 15 residues. CDR3 amino acids: CASSQVGGAYEKLFF. CDR3 DNA sequence: TGCGCCAGCAGCCAAGTGGGGGGGGCGTATGAAAAACTGTTTTTT.

The CDR3 is CSVAGVSYNEQFF. As DNA, the CDR3 is TGCAGCGTTGCAGGGGTCTCCTACAATGAGCAGTTCTTC. The chain employs TRBV29-1 and TRBJ2-1; perhaps TRBD1 as D (6 bases). This CDR3 has 13 residues. CDR1 SQVTM and CDR2 ANQGSEA come from the germline V gene. V gave up 4 bases and J gave up 0 bases, with 7 bases separating them.

The rearrangement links TRBV29-1 to TRBJ1-1; D is perhaps TRBD1 (5 bases). The CDR3 totals 16 residues. Germline V gene lookup returns CDR1 SQVTM and CDR2 ANQGSEA. Trimming took off 4 bases at V and 5 bases at J, with 23 bases between the two ends. The CDR3 DNA sequence: TGCAGCGTTGGTTCTAGACAGCTCTCCCTCAAAACTGAAGCTTTCTTT. Translated, it gives CSVGSRQLSLKTEAFF.

This clone appeared a single time. This chain links TRBV10-3 with TRBJ1-6; D uncertain. The CDR3 has 13 amino acids. The germline V gene encodes CDR1 ENHRY and CDR2 SYGVKD. Trimming cost V 1 base and J 11 bases, with 9 bases left between them. CDR3 sequence (DNA): TGTGCCATCAGTGAGTTGGAGGACGCACCCCTCCACTTT. This gives the protein CAISELEDAPLHF.

This clone was recorded once. The chain couples TRBV7-9 to TRBJ1-4, with 9 bases lining up with TRBD1. The CDR3 extends over 14 amino acids. V was clipped by 5 bases and J by 8 bases; unmatched bases: 6. Germline lookup yields CDR1 SEHNR and CDR2 FQNEAQ (reference sequence). CDR3 sequence: CASSPGQGGEKLFF. The CDR3 DNA sequence: TGTGCCAGCAGCCCGGGACAGGGAGGCGAAAAACTGTTTTTT.

The chain recombines TRBV29-1 with TRBJ2-7, with 8 bases fitting TRBD1. V shed 6 bases, J shed 4 bases, and the junction held 11 bases outside the gene matches. From germline, CDR1 is SQVTM and CDR2 ANQGSEA. This CDR3 is 14 amino acids long. In DNA form, the CDR3 reads TGCAGCGTCGGACAGGGTATGGGTATATACGAGCAGTACTTC. Its protein is CSVGQGMGIYEQYF.

The sample holds one count of this clone. J is TRBJ2-5 and V is TRBV6-5; maybe TRBD1 (5 bases). Gene TRBJ2-7 matches the end of the DNA better, so the J call may be wrong. Germline assignment: CDR1 MNHEY and CDR2 SVGAGI. This CDR3 is 14 amino acids long. The CDR3 region is CASSRGANSYEQYF. The CDR3 coding sequence is TGTGCCAGCAGTCGTGGGGCTAACTCCTACGAGCAGTACTTC.

The rearrangement uses TRBV6-5 and TRBJ1-2, with D maybe TRBD1 (6 bases). The germline gives CDR1 MNHEY, CDR2 SVGAGI. There are 15 residues in the CDR3. V lost 6 bases to trimming and J lost 0 bases, with 14 bases between them. In DNA, the CDR3 is TGTGCCAGCAGCCGGACAGACTATTCTAACTATGGCTACACCTTC. Amino acids: CASSRTDYSNYGYTF.

The V call is TRBV7-2, the J call TRBJ2-7, with 8 positions matching TRBD1. CDR1 is SGHTA and CDR2 is FQGNSA in the germline V gene. V lost 5 bases and J lost 0; bases outside the gene matches: 3. The CDR3 loop spans 14 amino acids. Here the CDR3 DNA reads TGTGCCAGCAGCCGGGACAGGTCCTCCTACGAGCAGTACTTC. Translation: CASSRDRSSYEQYF.

This chain joins TRBV6-1 and TRBJ1-5, with unresolved D. The CDR3 has 16 amino acids. CDR1 and CDR2 from the germline V gene are MNHNS and SASEGT. V was cut by 2 bases and J by 1 base, with 12 bases left in between. For the CDR3, the DNA is TGTGCCAGCAGTGAATTCGGCCCCGGGAGCAATCAGCCCCAGCATTTT. It encodes CASSEFGPGSNQPQHF.

The gene calls are TRBV19 and TRBJ2-3; no definite D call. Trimming cost V 1 base and J 5 bases, with 4 bases left between them. CDR1 is LNHDA and CDR2 is SQIVND in the germline V gene (reference sequence). There are 12 residues in the CDR3. CDR3 loop: CASSIGGDTQYF. The CDR3 nucleotides read TGTGCCAGTAGTATAGGAGGAGATACGCAGTATTTT.

A few counts support this clone. V usage is TRBV14 and J usage is TRBJ1-2, with D uncertain. The CDR3 consists of 13 residues. CDR1 is SGHDN and CDR2 is FVKESK in the germline V gene. V lost 1 base, J lost 8 bases, and 11 bases lay in between. This CDR3 is CASSQVGSGGYTF. As DNA, the CDR3 is TGTGCCAGCAGCCAAGTCGGATCGGGGGGCTACACCTTC.

DNA for the CDR3: TGCGCCAGCAGCCGAACACAGGGATTTCAGCCCCAGCATTTT. Protein sequence: CASSRTQGFQPQHF. This chain links TRBV4-3 with TRBJ1-5, with a possible D match to TRBD1 (6 bases). V was shortened by 4 bases and J by 6 bases, with 13 bases between the two germline ends. Germline CDR1 LGHNA, CDR2 YSLEER. The CDR3 covers 14 residues.